This entry concerns a single T cell receptor (beta chain). From CD4+ cells came CD45RA+ naive and CD45RA-negative memory subsets. Produced via immunoSEQ multiplex PCR; TCRdb's table is partial and in-frame only. The table has 2 million to 2.5 million clones, approximately 96% seen once. The data were obtained in a study of shared clonotypes between healthy human individuals. Sequencing was done on a sample of naive CD4+ T cells sorted from blood. Stated subset: CD45RA+ positively selected. The TCR was taken from a man aged 18 to 29 in good health.

The CDR3 sequence: CAISGPYSGGEQFF. CDR3 nucleotides: TGTGCCATCAGTGGTCCCTATAGCGGAGGTGAGCAGTTCTTC. The J gene is TRBJ2-1, the V gene TRBV10-3, with D tentatively TRBD2 (6 bases). The CDR3 loop spans 14 amino acids. The V gene's germline CDR1 is ENHRY and CDR2 SYGVKD. The germline V and J ends were trimmed by 4 bases and 9 bases, with 16 bases remaining between them.